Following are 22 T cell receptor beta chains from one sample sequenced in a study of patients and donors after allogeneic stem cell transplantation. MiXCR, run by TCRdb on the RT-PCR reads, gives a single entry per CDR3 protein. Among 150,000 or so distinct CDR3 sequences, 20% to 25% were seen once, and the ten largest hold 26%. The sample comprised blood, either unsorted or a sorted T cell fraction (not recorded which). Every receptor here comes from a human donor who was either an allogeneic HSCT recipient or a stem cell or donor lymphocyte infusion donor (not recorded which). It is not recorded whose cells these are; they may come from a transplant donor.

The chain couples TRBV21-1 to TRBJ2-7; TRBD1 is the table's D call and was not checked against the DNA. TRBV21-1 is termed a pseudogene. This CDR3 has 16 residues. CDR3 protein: CASSKCPGHLPYEQYF. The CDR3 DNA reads TGTGCCAGCAGCAAATGTCCGGGACACTTACCCTACGAGCAGTACTTC.

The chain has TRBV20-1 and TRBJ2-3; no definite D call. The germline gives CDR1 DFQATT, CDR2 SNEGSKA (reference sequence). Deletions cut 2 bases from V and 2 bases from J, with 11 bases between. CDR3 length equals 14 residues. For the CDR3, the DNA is TGCAGTGCTAGACGAGGACCCGACACAGATACGCAGTATTTT. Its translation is CSARRGPDTDTQYF.

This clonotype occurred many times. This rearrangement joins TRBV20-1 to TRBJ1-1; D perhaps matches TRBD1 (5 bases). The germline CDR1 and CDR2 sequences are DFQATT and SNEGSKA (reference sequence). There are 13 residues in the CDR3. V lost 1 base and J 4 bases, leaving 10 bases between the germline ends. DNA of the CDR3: TGCAGTGCTAGAGGCCCGGGGGGCACTGAAGCTTTCTTT. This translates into CSARGPGGTEAFF.

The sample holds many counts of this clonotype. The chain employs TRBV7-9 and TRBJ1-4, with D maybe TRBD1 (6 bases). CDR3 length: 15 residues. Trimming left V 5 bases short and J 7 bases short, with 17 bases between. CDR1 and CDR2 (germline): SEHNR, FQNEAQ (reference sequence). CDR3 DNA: TGTGCCAGCAGCGGAGATACAGGGTTAAGTGAAAAACTGTTTTTT. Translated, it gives CASSGDTGLSEKLFF.

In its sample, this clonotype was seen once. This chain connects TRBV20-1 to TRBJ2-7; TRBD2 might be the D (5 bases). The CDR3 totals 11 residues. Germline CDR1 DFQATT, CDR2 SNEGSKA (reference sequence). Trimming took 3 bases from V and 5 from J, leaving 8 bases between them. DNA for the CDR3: TGCAGTGCTAGCGCCGGGAACGAGCAGTACTTC. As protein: CSASAGNEQYF.

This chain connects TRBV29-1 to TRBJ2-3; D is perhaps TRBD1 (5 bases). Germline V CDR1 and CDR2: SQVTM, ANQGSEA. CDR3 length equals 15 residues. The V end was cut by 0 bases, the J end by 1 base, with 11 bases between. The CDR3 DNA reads TGCAGCGTTGAAGATCAGGGAAGGGGCACAGATACGCAGTATTTT. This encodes CSVEDQGRGTDTQYF.

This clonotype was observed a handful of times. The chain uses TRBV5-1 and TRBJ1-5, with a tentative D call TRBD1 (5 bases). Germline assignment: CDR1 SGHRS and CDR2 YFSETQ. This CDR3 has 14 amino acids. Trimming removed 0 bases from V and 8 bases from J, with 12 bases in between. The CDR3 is CASSLGTGLEPQHF. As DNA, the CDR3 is TGCGCCAGCAGCTTGGGGACGGGGCTTGAGCCCCAGCATTTT.

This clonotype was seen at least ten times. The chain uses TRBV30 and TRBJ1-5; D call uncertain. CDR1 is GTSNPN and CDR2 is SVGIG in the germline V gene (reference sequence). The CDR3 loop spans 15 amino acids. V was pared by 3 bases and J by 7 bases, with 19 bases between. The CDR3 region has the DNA TGTGCCTGGAGAGCCGGGAACATAATCGGCCAGCCCCAGCATTTT. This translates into CAWRAGNIIGQPQHF.

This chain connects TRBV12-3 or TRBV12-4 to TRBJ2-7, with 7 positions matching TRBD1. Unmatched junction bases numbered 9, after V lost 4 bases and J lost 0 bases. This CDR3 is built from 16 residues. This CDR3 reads CASSSQGPPLSYEQYF. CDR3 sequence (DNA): TGTGCCAGCAGTTCACAGGGGCCTCCCCTCTCCTACGAGCAGTACTTC.

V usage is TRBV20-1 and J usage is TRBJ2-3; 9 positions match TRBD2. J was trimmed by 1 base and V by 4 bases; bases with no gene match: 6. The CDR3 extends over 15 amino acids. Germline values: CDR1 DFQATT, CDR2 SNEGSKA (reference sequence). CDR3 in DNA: TGCAGTGCTAAAGGGGCGGGAGGGCGCACAGATACGCAGTATTTT. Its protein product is CSAKGAGGRTDTQYF.

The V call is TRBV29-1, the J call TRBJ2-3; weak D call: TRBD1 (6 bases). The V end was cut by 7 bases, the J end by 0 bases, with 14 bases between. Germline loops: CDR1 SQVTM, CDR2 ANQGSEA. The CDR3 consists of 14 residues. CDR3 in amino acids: CSGWLGASTDTQYF. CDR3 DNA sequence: TGCAGCGGATGGTTGGGGGCGAGCACAGATACGCAGTATTTT.

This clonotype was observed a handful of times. CDR3 in amino acids: CASSMTGGDDTEAFF. The CDR3, as DNA: TGTGCCAGCAGTATGACAGGGGGCGATGACACTGAAGCTTTCTTT. This sequence joins TRBV6-5 and TRBJ1-1; 10 bases fit TRBD1. V dropped 5 bases and J dropped 3; count of bases not matched to a gene: 6. The CDR3 runs 15 residues. Germline V CDR1 and CDR2: MNHEY, SVGAGI.

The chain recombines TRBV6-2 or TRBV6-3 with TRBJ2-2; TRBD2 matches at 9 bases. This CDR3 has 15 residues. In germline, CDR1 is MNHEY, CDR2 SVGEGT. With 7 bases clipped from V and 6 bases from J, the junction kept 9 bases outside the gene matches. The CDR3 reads CASTLAGMGAGELFF. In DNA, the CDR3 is TGTGCCAGCACCCTAGCGGGAATGGGCGCCGGGGAGCTGTTTTTT.

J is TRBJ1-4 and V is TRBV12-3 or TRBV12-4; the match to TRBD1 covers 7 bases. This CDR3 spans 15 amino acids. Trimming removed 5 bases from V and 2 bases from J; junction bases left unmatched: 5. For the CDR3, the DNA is TGTGCCAGCAGTCCTGACAGGGAGACTAATGAAAAACTGTTTTTT. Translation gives CASSPDRETNEKLFF.

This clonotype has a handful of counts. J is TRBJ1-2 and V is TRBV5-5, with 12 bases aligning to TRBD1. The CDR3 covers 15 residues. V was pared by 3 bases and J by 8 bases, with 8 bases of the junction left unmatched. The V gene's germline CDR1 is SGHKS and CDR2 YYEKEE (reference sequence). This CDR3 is CASSSPGQGARGYTF. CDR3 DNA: TGTGCCAGCAGCTCCCCGGGACAGGGGGCGCGAGGCTACACCTTC.

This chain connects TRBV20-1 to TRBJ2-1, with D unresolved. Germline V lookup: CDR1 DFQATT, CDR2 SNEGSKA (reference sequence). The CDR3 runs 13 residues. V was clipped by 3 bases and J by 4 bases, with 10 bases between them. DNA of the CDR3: TGCAGTGCTAGTAACTCTTCATACAATGAGCAGTTCTTC. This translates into CSASNSSYNEQFF.

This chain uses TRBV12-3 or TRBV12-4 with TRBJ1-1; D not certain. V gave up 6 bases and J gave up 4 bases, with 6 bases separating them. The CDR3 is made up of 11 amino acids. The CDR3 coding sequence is TGTGCCAGCAGCCCTGTCACTGAAGCTTTCTTT. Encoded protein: CASSPVTEAFF.

This CDR3 reads CASSQDRGPFNYGYTF. The DNA of the CDR3 is TGTGCCAGCAGCCAGGACAGGGGCCCGTTCAACTATGGCTACACCTTC. This rearrangement joins TRBV11-2 to TRBJ1-2; 9 nucleotides agree with TRBD1. The CDR3 is made up of 16 amino acids. Unmatched junction bases numbered 9, after V lost 5 bases and J lost 2 bases. The germline CDR1 and CDR2 sequences are SGHAT and FQNNGV.

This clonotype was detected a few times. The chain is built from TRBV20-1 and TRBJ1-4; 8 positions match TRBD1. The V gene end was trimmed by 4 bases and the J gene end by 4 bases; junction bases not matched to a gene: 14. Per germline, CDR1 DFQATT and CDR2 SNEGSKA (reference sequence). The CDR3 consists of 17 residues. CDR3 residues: CSAIDFRAGGHNEKLFF. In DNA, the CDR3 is TGCAGTGCTATTGATTTCAGGGCAGGGGGCCATAATGAAAAACTGTTTTTT.

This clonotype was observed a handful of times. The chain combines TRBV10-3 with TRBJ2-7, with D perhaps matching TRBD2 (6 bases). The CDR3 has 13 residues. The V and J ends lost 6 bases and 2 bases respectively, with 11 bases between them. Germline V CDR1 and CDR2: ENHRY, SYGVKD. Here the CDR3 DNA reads TGTGCCATCAGCCCCTCGGGAGCCTACGAGCAGTACTTC. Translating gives CAISPSGAYEQYF.

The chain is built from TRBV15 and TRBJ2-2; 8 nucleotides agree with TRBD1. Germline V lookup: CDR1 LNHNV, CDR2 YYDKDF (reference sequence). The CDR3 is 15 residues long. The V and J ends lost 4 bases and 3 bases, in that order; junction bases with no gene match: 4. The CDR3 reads CATSTDRVYTGELFF. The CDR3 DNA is TGTGCCACCAGCACGGACAGGGTTTACACCGGGGAGCTGTTTTTT.

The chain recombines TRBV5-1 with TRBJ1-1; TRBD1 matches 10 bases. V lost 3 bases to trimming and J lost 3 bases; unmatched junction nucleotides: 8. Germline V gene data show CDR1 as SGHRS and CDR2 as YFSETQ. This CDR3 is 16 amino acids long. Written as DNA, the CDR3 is TGCGCCAGCAGCTACCGACAGGGGGCATCGGACACTGAAGCTTTCTTT. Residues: CASSYRQGASDTEAFF.